These 15 T cell receptor beta chains share one sample of origin, sequenced in a study of T cells after yellow fever vaccination. TCRdb ran MiXCR on the 5' RACE reads and lists one entry per CDR3 protein. The repertoire consists of approximately 550,000 distinct CDR3 sequences, with 19% occurring once and the leading ten covering approximately 15%. The source was PBMCs, collected 15 days after the yellow fever booster vaccination. Receptors originate from a man younger than 45 who received the YFV17D yellow fever vaccine.

V is TRBV29-1 and J is TRBJ2-1, with D tentatively TRBD2 (6 bases). CDR3 length equals 13 residues. CDR1 and CDR2 (germline): SQVTM, ANQGSEA. Trimming shortened V by 5 bases and J by 4 bases, and 12 bases separated the two germline ends. The CDR3 DNA reads as TGCAGCGTTTTAGGAGGGGATTACAATGAGCAGTTCTTC. Amino acids: CSVLGGDYNEQFF.

This clonotype occurred a few times. This chain joins TRBV6-1 and TRBJ2-7, with D possibly being TRBD2 (6 bases). With 10 bases removed from V and 2 bases from J, the gap between germline ends came to 15 bases. There are 13 residues in the CDR3. The V gene's germline CDR1 is MNHNS and CDR2 SASEGT. The CDR3 sequence: CATLGTLTYEQYF. CDR3 coding DNA: TGTGCCACCCTCGGGACTCTAACCTACGAGCAGTACTTC.

This clonotype was observed a few times. V and J are TRBV9 and TRBJ2-2, with no clear D. Germline V gene lookup returns CDR1 SGDLS and CDR2 YYNGEE. The CDR3 consists of 15 residues. Trimming cost V 3 bases and J 0 bases, with 9 bases left between them. In DNA, the CDR3 is TGTGCCAGCAGCGAACTGGGGACGAACACCGGGGAGCTGTTTTTT. Translation gives CASSELGTNTGELFF.

This clonotype was seen just once. The V and J genes are TRBV5-5 and TRBJ2-1; tentatively, D is TRBD1 or TRBD2 (5 bases each). The V and J ends lost 0 bases and 4 bases respectively, with 14 bases between them. CDR3 length: 16 residues. Germline V CDR1 and CDR2: SGHKS, YYEKEE (reference sequence). CDR3 nucleotide sequence: TGTGCCAGCAGCTTGGAAGGGGAGTCGAGGTACAATGAGCAGTTCTTC. It specifies CASSLEGESRYNEQFF.

The CDR3 spells CASSLEDRGNQPQHF. CDR3 DNA: TGTGCCAGCAGCTTAGAGGACAGGGGCAATCAGCCCCAGCATTTT. J is TRBJ1-5 and V is TRBV7-8, with 8 positions matching TRBD1. The germline gives CDR1 SGHVS, CDR2 FQNEAQ. Trimming at V came to 1 base and at J to 2 bases, leaving 1 base not matched to a gene. CDR3 size: 15 residues.

The count of this clonotype is one. The chain recombines TRBV5-1 with TRBJ2-5; D gene unclear. Germline V gene sequence: CDR1 SGHRS, CDR2 YFSETQ. The CDR3 is 14 amino acids. V was clipped by 4 bases and J by 1 base, with 11 bases between them. CDR3 nucleotide sequence: TGCGCCAGCAGCCCTGACTTTGGCCAAGAGACCCAGTACTTC. The encoded protein is CASSPDFGQETQYF.

This clonotype was counted at least ten times. The rearrangement joins TRBV12-3 or TRBV12-4 to TRBJ1-1; 7 bases align to TRBD1. The trim removed 6 bases at V and 11 bases at J, leaving 6 bases unmatched. CDR3 length equals 11 residues. Here the CDR3 reads CASRQTGNAFF. The CDR3 bases are TGTGCCAGCAGACAGACAGGGAACGCTTTCTTT.

The chain combines TRBV30 with TRBJ2-7; D unresolved. The length of the CDR3 is 11 residues. Germline CDR1 GTSNPN, CDR2 SVGIG (reference sequence). With 6 bases removed from V and 0 bases from J, the gap between germline ends came to 6 bases. CDR3 DNA sequence: TGTGCCTGCCACGCCTCCTACGAGCAGTACTTC. Its protein is CACHASYEQYF.

The rearrangement links TRBV7-2 to TRBJ2-3; no clear D. Germline V lookup: CDR1 SGHTA, CDR2 FQGNSA. Between the trimmed V and J ends, which lost 9 bases and 7 bases, there was a span of 17 bases. The CDR3 extends over 13 amino acids. CDR3 nucleotides: TGTGCCAGTCTGGCCCGGGTTGTAAATACGCAGTATTTT. Protein: CASLARVVNTQYF.

Here the CDR3 DNA reads TGTGCCAGCAGCCCGCACCCAGGGGCAGCATACGAGCAGTACTTC. Amino acids: CASSPHPGAAYEQYF. The V and J genes are TRBV4-2 and TRBJ2-7; possibly TRBD1 for D (6 bases). Germline CDR1 reads LGHNA; CDR2 reads YNFKEQ. The CDR3 consists of 15 residues. The V end lost 4 bases, the J end lost 4 bases, and 17 bases lay between the germline ends.

This clonotype was found a few times. This chain uses TRBV20-1 with TRBJ1-2; D gene unclear. Germline values: CDR1 DFQATT, CDR2 SNEGSKA (reference sequence). The CDR3 has 11 residues. Trimming cost V 6 bases and J 5 bases, with 10 bases left between them. The CDR3 nucleotides are TGCAGTGCCCTCGGCACTTATGGCTACACCTTC. This translates into CSALGTYGYTF.

This clonotype was detected a few times. The V gene is TRBV12-3 or TRBV12-4, the J gene TRBJ2-7; D gene unclear. The CDR3 sequence is 14 residues long. Trimming cost V 1 base and J 7 bases, with 14 bases left between them. Here the CDR3 reads CASSLGRHRGEQYF. CDR3 coding DNA: TGTGCCAGCAGTTTAGGGCGGCACCGTGGGGAGCAGTACTTC.

This rearrangement joins TRBV12-3 or TRBV12-4 to TRBJ2-3; TRBD2 might be the D (6 bases). The CDR3 runs to 17 residues. V gave up 7 bases and J gave up 1 base, with 21 bases separating them. CDR3 coding DNA: TGTGCCAGCATCCGAGGAGATCTAGCGCCTGGCACAGATACGCAGTATTTT. Encoded protein: CASIRGDLAPGTDTQYF.

CDR3 residues: CASSLEALRGEKLFF. In nucleotides, the CDR3 is TGTGCCAGCAGCTTAGAGGCCCTAAGAGGAGAAAAACTGTTTTTT. The chain couples TRBV7-9 to TRBJ1-4; no clear D. The V and J ends lost 1 base and 8 bases respectively, with 14 bases between them. The CDR3 has 15 amino acids. Germline CDR1 is SEHNR and CDR2 is FQNEAQ (reference sequence).

The V call is TRBV4-2, the J call TRBJ2-7; 13 bases agree with TRBD2. Germline assignment: CDR1 LGHNA and CDR2 YNFKEQ. The CDR3 loop spans 16 amino acids. The ends lost 0 bases at V and 5 bases at J; junction bases unmatched: 4. Written as DNA, the CDR3 is TGTGCCAGCAGCCAAGAACCTGGACTAGCGGGAGACGAGCAGTACTTC. Translating gives CASSQEPGLAGDEQYF.